This TCR beta chain was retrieved from a study of CXCR3-negative and CXCR3-positive naive CD8 T cells. Of note for this clonotype: Its antigen is not known.

The TRB libraries of cDNA were built by UMI-labeled 5' RACE. For each CDR3 protein, TCRdb gives one entry from its re-call of the 5' RACE reads, without DNA. Its table lists tens of thousands of distinct CDR3 sequences. The CDR3 is 16 residues long. Per the germline V gene, CDR1 is SQVTM and CDR2 is ANQGSEA. Whole-study findings and limits: From TRB CDR3 properties, TCR strength was inferred; surface CD5 did not differ between naive subsets. CXCR3 expression dropped partially after cryopreservation, and most assays relied on fresh PBMCs. CXCR3-positive naive cells carried more hydrophobic TRB CDR3s than CXCR3-negative ones.

Material: naive CXCR3- CD8+ T cells from blood. Subset defined: CD45RO-CCR7+CD27+CD95- naive CD8+ T cells lacking CXCR3 (TNR3-). This TCR derives from a human donor in good health. Some clones in this sample may be carry-over from other donors' samples. The chain employs TRBV29-1 and TRBJ2-1; TCRdb's D gene call, TRBD2, goes unchecked for lack of DNA. The CDR3 sequence: CSVEGTSGRGYNEQFF.